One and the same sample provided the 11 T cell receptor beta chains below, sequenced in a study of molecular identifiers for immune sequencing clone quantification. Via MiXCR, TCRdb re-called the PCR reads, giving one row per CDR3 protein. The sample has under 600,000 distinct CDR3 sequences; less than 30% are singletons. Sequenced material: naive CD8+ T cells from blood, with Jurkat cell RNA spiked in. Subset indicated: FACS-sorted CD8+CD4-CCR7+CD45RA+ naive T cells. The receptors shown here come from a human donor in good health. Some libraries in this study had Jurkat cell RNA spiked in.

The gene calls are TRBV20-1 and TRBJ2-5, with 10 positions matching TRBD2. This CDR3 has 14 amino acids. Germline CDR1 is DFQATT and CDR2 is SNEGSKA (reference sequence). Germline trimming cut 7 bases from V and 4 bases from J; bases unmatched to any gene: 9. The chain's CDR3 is CSVRDLAGVETQYF. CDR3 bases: TGCAGTGTCCGGGATCTAGCGGGGGTAGAGACCCAGTACTTC.

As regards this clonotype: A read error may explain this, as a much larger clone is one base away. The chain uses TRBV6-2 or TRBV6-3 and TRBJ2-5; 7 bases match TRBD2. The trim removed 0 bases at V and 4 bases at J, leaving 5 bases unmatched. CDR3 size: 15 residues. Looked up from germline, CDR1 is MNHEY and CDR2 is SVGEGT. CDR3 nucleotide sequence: TGTGCCAGCAGTTACTCGACTAGCCTTCGAGAGACCCAGTACTTC. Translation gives CASSYSTSLRETQYF.

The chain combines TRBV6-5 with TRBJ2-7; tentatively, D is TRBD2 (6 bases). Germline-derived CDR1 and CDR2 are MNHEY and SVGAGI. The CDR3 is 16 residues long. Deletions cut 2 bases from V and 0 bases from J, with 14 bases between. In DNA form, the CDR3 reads TGTGCCAGCAGTTACGAACTAGCTCCTAGCTCCTACGAGCAGTACTTC. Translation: CASSYELAPSSYEQYF.

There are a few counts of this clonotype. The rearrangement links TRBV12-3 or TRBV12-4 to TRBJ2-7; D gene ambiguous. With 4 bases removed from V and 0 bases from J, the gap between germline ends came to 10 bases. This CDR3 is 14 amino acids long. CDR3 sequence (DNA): TGTGCCAGCAGTTCGGGCAGCAGCTCCTACGAGCAGTACTTC. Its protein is CASSSGSSSYEQYF.

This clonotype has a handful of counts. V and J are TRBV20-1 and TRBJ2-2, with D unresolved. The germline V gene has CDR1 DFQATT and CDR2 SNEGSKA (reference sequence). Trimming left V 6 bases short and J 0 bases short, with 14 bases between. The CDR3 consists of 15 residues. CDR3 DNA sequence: TGCAGTGCCACAGAACGGCAGACGAACACCGGGGAGCTGTTTTTT. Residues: CSATERQTNTGELFF.

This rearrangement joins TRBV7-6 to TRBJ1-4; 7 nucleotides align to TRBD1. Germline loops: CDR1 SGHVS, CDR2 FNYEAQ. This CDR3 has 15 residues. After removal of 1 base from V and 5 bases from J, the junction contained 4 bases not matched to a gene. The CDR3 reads CASSLEGQDNEKLFF. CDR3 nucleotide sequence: TGTGCCAGCAGCTTAGAAGGACAGGACAATGAAAAACTGTTTTTT. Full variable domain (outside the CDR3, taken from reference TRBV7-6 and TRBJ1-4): GAGVSQSPRYKVTKRGQDVALRCDPISGHVSLYWYRQALGQGPEFLTYFNYEAQQDKSGLPNDRFSAERPEGSISTLTIQRTEQRDSAMYRCASSLEGQDNEKLFFGSGTQLSVL.

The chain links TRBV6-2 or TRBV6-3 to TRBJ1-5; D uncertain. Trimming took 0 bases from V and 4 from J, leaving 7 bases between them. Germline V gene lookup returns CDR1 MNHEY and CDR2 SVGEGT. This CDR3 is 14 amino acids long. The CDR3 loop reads CASSYSNGNQPQHF. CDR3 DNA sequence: TGTGCCAGCAGTTACTCGAACGGGAATCAGCCCCAGCATTTT.

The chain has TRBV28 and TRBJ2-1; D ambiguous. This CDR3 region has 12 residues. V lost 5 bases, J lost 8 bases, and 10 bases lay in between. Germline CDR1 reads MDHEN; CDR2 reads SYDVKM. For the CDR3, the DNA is TGTGCCAGCAGTCCCATTCTCTATGAGCAGTTCTTC. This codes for CASSPILYEQFF.

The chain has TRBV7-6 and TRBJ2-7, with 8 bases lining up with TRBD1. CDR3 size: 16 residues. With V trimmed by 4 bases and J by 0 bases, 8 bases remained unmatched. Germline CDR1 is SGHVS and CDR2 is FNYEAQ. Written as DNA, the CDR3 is TGTGCCAGCAGCTGGGGGACAGGTAGAAGCTCCTACGAGCAGTACTTC. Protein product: CASSWGTGRSSYEQYF.

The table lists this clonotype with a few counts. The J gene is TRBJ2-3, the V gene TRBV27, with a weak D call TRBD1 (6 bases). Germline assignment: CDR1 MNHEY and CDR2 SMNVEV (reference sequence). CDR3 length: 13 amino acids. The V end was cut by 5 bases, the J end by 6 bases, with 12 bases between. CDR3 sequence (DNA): TGTGCCAGCAGTAGGGCCACAGGGGATACGCAGTATTTT. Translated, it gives CASSRATGDTQYF.

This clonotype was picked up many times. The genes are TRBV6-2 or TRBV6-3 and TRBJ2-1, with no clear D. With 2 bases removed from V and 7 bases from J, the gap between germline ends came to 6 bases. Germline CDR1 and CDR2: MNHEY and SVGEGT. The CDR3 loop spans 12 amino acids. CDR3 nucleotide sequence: TGTGCCAGCAGTTACGGGGAAAATGAGCAGTTCTTC. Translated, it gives CASSYGENEQFF.